A selection of T cell receptor beta chains follows, all from one sample in a study of human T cells and chemical hapten exposure. From the RACE reads, TCRdb called clonotypes with MiXCR, one entry per CDR3 protein. The sample shows 250,000 or so distinct CDR3 sequences, over 7.5% of them seen only once. The specimen was whole blood, collected in connection with sensitization to the hapten diphenylcyclopropenone (DPC). The receptors shown here come from a man between 18 and 35 years old with alopecia areata. Some clones in this sample may be carry-over from other donors' samples. Each CDR3 is given with its conserved first and last residue. Fields, in order: V gene, D gene, J gene, clone size, CDR3 DNA, CDR3 protein. A D gene is named only where the DNA matches it firmly. Some rows have no size entry. The others give once, few or many, or a class for an expanded clone.

TRBV14	NA	TRBJ1-6	few	TGTGCCAGCAGCCAAATAGGGGCTATCGGGCGCCGATATAATTCACCCCTCCACTTT	CASSQIGAIGRRYNSPLHF
TRBV20-1	NA	TRBJ1-1	few	TGCAGTGCTAGAGAGAACAGAGAAGCTTTCTTT	CSARENREAFF
TRBV4-3	TRBD2	TRBJ2-1	few	TGCGCCAGCAGCCAAGATCCCACTAGCGGGGGAATCAAGGCTGAGCAGTTCTTC	CASSQDPTSGGIKAEQFF
TRBV20-1	TRBD1	TRBJ1-2	NA	TGCAGTGCTAGAGATGGGACAGCAACATTTTATGGCTACACCTTC	CSARDGTATFYGYTF
TRBV2	TRBD1	TRBJ2-3	few	TGTGCCAGCAGTGTGGACAGGGGGGATACAGATACGCAGTATTTT	CASSVDRGDTDTQYF
TRBV5-1	NA	TRBJ2-7	NA	TGCGCCAGCAGCTGGCGGGACAGACACTACGAGCAGTACTTC	CASSWRDRHYEQYF
TRBV7-9	NA	TRBJ1-6	many	TGTGCCAGCAGCCCCGTTCAGGGAGTTGGACCCCTCCACTTT	CASSPVQGVGPLHF
TRBV6-4	TRBD1	TRBJ2-1	many	TGTGCCAGCAGTGAAACAGGGGGCTCATACAATGAGCAGTTCTTC	CASSETGGSYNEQFF
TRBV4-1	NA	TRBJ1-4	many	TGCGCCAGCAGCCATTGGGGAGTAGCTAATGAAAAACTGTTTTTT	CASSHWGVANEKLFF
TRBV6-6	NA	TRBJ1-5	many	TGTGCCAGCAGTTACGACAGTCAGAATCAGCCCCAGCATTTT	CASSYDSQNQPQHF
TRBV6-5	NA	TRBJ1-6	many	TGTGCCAGCAGTTACTCCAAACAGGTCCTGAATTCACCCCTCCACTTT	CASSYSKQVLNSPLHF
TRBV14	NA	TRBJ1-5	few	TGTGCCAGCAGCCATAGGGGCAATCAGCCCCAGCATTTT	CASSHRGNQPQHF
TRBV29-1	TRBD1	TRBJ2-1	NA	TGCAGCGTTGAAGGTACAGGGGGGAATGAGCAGTTCTTC	CSVEGTGGNEQFF
TRBV6-2/TRBV6-3	TRBD1	TRBJ1-1	few	TGTGCCAGCAGATCCCGGGACAGGGGGCAACCTGACACTGAAGCTTTCTTT	CASRSRDRGQPDTEAFF
TRBV3-1	TRBD2	TRBJ2-1	few	TGTGCCAGCAGCCAACTAGCGGGGACAAATGAGCAGTTCTTC	CASSQLAGTNEQFF
TRBV15	NA	TRBJ2-3	NA	TGTGCCACCAGCAGATCCGGGACTCGTAGCACAGATACGCAGTATTTT	CATSRSGTRSTDTQYF
TRBV20-1	NA	TRBJ1-2	few	TGCAGTGCTAGAGATCCTCGGGGAGTGGGCTATGGCTACACCTTC	CSARDPRGVGYGYTF
TRBV27	NA	TRBJ1-4	few	TGTGCCAGCAGTTTGGTCGAGGAAAAACTGTTTTTT	CASSLVEEKLFF
TRBV28	NA	TRBJ1-5	few	TGTGCCAGCAGTTCGGGCCCCGCGGGTCAGCCCCAGCATTTT	CASSSGPAGQPQHF
TRBV4-1	TRBD1	TRBJ2-7	once	TGCGCCAGCAGCCAAGTGTGGGACAGGGGCTACGAGCGGTACTTC	CASSQVWDRGYERYF
TRBV6-5	TRBD2	TRBJ2-3	few	TGTGCCAGCAGTTACGCACTAGCGGGGGCCGTAAGCACAGATACGCAGTATTTT	CASSYALAGAVSTDTQYF
TRBV11-2	NA	TRBJ2-5	many	TGTGCCAGCAGCTTAAATATTGCGCGCCAAGAGACCCAGTACTTC	CASSLNIARQETQYF
TRBV28	NA	TRBJ2-7	NA	TGTGCCAGCACAGGGGCCTACGAGCAGTACTTC	CASTGAYEQYF
TRBV2	NA	TRBJ1-5	few	TGTGCCAGCAGCAGATCAGTGAATCAGCCCCAGCATTTT	CASSRSVNQPQHF
TRBV9	NA	TRBJ1-1	few	TGTGCCAGCAGCCCCCCCGGGGACCCGAACACTGAAGCTTTCTTT	CASSPPGDPNTEAFF
TRBV10-2	NA	TRBJ1-2	NA	TGCGCCAGCAGTGACGACAGAAGCTATGGCTACACCTTC	CASSDDRSYGYTF
TRBV20-1	NA	TRBJ1-3	NA	TGCAGTGCTAGAGGTGGCTCTGGAAACACCATATATTTT	CSARGGSGNTIYF
TRBV6-2/TRBV6-3	NA	TRBJ2-7	many	TGTGCCAGCAGTTACGACGGGACTCTAAAGGAGCAGTACTTC	CASSYDGTLKEQYF
TRBV6-2/TRBV6-3	NA	TRBJ1-6	NA	TGTGCCAGCAGTTACTCGGCGGGGATCAATTCACCCCTCCACTTT	CASSYSAGINSPLHF